This T cell receptor (beta chain) emerged from a study of identical twins. Using its own MiXCR run on the 5' RACE reads, TCRdb lists one record per CDR3 protein. The table records 510,000 or so distinct CDR3 sequences, roughly 15% of them present only once. This clonotype has at least ten counts. The CDR3 covers 16 residues. Trimming pared 6 bases from V and 0 bases from J, leaving 14 bases between. These records were also assigned to another study, of yellow fever vaccine responses in identical twins.

The V gene is TRBV12-3 or TRBV12-4, the J gene TRBJ2-2; D could derive from TRBD1 or TRBD2 (5 bases each). Material: CD4+ T cells sorted from blood. This clonotype was sampled from a woman between 18 and 29 years old in good health. The CDR3 nucleotides are TGTGCCAGCAGACCGTTCCAGGGAGCGAACACCGGGGAGCTGTTTTTT. This encodes CASRPFQGANTGELFF.